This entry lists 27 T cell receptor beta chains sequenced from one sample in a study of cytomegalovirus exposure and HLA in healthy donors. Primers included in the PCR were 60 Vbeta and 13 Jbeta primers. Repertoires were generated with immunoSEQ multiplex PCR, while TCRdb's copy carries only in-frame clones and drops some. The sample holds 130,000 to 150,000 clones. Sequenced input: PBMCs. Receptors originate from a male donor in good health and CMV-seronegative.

CDR3 region: CASSLRGGGNTIYF. CDR3 DNA sequence: TGTGCCAGCAGCTTGCGCGGCGGTGGAAACACCATATATTTT. The V gene is TRBV5-6, the J gene TRBJ1-3; D unresolved. This CDR3 is built from 14 residues. Per the germline V gene, CDR1 is SGHDT and CDR2 is YYEEEE. The V end was cut by 1 base, the J end by 3 bases, with 8 bases between.

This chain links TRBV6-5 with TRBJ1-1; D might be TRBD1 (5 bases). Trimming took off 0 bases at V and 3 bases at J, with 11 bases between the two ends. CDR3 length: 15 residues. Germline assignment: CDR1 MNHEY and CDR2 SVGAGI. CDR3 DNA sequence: TGTGCCAGCAGTTACTCTTGGGGGGGAGACACTGAAGCTTTCTTT. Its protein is CASSYSWGGDTEAFF.

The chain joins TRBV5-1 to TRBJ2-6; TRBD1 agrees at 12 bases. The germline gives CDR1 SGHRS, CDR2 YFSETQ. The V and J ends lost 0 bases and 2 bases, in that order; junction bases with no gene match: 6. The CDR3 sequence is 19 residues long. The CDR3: CASSLGSGTGGTGANVLTF. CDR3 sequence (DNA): TGCGCCAGCAGCTTGGGCTCCGGGACAGGGGGCACTGGGGCCAACGTCCTGACTTTC.

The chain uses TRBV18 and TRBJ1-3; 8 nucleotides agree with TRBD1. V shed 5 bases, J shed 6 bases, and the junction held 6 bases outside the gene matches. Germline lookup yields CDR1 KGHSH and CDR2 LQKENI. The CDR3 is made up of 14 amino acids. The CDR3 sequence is CASSTQGQENTIYF. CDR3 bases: TGTGCCAGCTCAACGCAGGGACAGGAAAACACCATATATTTT.

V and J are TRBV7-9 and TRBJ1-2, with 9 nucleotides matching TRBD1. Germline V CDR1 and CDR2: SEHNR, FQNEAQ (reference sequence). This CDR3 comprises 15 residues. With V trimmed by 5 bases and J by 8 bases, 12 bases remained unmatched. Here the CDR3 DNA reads TGTGCCAGCAGCCACGCCGGGACAGGGACGGCCGGCTACACCTTC. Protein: CASSHAGTGTAGYTF.

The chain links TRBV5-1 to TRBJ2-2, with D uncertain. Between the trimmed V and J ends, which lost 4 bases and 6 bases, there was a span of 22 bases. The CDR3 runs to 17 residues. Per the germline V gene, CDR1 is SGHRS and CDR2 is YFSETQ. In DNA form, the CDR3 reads TGCGCCAGCAGCCTAACTCCTCTAGAGACGGAGTCCGGGGAGCTGTTTTTT. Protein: CASSLTPLETESGELFF.

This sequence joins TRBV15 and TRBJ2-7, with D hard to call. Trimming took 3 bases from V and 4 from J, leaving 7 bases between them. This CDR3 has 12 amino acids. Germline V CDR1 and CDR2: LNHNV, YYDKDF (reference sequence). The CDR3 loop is CATSRNRYEQYF. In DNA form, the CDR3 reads TGTGCCACCAGCAGGAATAGATACGAGCAGTACTTC.

The CDR3 region has the DNA TGTGCCAGCAGCTTAATCAGGGGACAGCCTCGAGCGAGAACTGAAGCTTTCTTT. Its protein is CASSLIRGQPRARTEAFF. The chain recombines TRBV7-3 with TRBJ1-1, with TRBD1 matching over 7 bases. The germline V gene has CDR1 SGHTA and CDR2 FQGTGA. CDR3 length: 18 amino acids. J gave up 5 bases and V 1 base, and 16 bases lay outside the gene matches.

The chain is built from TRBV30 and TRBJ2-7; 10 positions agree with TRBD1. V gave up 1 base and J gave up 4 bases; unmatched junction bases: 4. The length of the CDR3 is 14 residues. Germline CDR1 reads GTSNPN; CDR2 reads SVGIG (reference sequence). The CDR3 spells CAWSAGQGSYEQYF. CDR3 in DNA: TGTGCCTGGAGTGCGGGACAGGGGTCTTACGAGCAGTACTTC.

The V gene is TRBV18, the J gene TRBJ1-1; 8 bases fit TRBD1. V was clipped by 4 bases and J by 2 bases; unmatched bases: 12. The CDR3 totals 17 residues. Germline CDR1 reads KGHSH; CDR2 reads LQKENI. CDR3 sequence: CASSRTGSERSNTEAFF. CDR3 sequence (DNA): TGTGCCAGCTCACGGACAGGGTCAGAGCGGTCTAACACTGAAGCTTTCTTT.

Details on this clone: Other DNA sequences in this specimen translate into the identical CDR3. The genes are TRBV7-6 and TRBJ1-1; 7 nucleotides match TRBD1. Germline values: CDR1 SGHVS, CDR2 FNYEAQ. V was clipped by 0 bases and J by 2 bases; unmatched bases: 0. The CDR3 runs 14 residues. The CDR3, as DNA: TGTGCCAGCAGCTTAGCAGGGGGCAACACTGAAGCTTTCTTT. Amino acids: CASSLAGGNTEAFF.

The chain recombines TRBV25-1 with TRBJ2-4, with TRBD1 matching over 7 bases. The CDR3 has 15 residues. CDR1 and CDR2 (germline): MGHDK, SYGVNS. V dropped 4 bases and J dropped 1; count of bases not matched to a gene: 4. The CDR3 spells CASSATGIAKNIQYF. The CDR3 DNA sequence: TGTGCCAGCAGTGCGACAGGGATTGCCAAAAACATTCAGTACTTC.

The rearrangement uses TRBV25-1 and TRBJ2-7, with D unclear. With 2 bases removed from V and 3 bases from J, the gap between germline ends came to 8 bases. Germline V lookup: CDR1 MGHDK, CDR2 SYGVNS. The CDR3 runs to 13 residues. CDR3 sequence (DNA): TGTGCCAGCAGTGAACTCCCCTACTACGAGCAGTACTTC. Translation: CASSELPYYEQYF.

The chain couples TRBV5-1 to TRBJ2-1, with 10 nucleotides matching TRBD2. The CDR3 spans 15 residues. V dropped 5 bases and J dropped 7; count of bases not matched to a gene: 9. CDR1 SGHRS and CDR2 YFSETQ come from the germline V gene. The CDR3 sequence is CASSPLAGVYNEQFF. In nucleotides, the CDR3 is TGCGCCAGCAGTCCTCTAGCGGGAGTTTATAATGAGCAGTTCTTC.

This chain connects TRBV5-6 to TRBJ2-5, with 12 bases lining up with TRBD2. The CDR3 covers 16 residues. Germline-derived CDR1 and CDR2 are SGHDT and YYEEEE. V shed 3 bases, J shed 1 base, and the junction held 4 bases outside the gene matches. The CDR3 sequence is CASSYGLAGTQETQYF. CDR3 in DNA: TGTGCCAGCAGCTATGGACTAGCGGGGACCCAAGAGACCCAGTACTTC.

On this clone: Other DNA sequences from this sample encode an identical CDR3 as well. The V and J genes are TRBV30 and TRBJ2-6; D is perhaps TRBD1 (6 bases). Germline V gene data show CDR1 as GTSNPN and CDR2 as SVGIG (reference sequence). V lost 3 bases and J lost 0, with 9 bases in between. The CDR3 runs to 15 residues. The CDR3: CAWSVRGSGANVLTF. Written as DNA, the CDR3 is TGTGCCTGGAGCGTCAGGGGCTCTGGGGCCAACGTCCTGACTTTC.

The CDR3 protein is CASSLSLEGAVEKLFF. CDR3 nucleotides: TGTGCCAGCAGTTTAAGTTTGGAGGGGGCTGTTGAAAAACTGTTTTTT. The V gene is TRBV27, the J gene TRBJ1-4; 7 nucleotides align to TRBD1. Germline lookup yields CDR1 MNHEY and CDR2 SMNVEV (reference sequence). CDR3 length: 16 residues. V gave up 2 bases and J gave up 7 bases; unmatched junction bases: 10.

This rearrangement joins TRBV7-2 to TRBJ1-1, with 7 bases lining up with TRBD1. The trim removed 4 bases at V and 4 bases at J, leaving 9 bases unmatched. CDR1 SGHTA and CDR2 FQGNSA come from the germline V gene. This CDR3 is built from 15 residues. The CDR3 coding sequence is TGTGCCAGCAGCTCACTGGGGACAGCGGGCACTGAAGCTTTCTTT. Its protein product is CASSSLGTAGTEAFF. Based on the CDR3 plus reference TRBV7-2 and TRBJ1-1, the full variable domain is GAGVSQSPSNKVTEKGKDVELRCDPISGHTALYWYRQSLGQGLEFLIYFQGNSAPDKSGLPSDRFSAERTGGSVSTLTIQRTQQEDSAVYLCASSSLGTAGTEAFFGQGTRLTVV.

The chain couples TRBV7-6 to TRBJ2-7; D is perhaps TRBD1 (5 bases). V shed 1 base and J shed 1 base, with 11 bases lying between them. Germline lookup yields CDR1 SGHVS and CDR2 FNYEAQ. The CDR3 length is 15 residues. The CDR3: CASSLVPDRSYEQYF. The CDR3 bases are TGTGCCAGCAGCTTAGTACCAGACAGATCCTACGAGCAGTACTTC.

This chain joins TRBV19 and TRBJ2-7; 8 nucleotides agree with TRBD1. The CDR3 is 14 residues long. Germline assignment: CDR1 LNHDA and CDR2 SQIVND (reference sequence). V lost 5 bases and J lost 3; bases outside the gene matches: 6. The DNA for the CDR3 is TGTGCCAGTAGTCCCCGCGACAGGGGCTACGAGCAGTACTTC. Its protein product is CASSPRDRGYEQYF.

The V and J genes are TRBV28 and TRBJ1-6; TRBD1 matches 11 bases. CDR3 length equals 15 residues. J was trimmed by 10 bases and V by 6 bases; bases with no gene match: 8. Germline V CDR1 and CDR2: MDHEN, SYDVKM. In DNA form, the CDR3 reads TGTGCCAGCAGCCTGGGACAGGGGGGAGGGTCACCCCTCCACTTT. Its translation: CASSLGQGGGSPLHF.

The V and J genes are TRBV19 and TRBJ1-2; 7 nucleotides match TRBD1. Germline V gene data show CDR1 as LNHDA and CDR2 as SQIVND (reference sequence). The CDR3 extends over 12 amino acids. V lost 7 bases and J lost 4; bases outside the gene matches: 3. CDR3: CASTDRRYGYTF. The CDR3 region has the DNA TGTGCCAGTACGGACAGGCGCTATGGCTACACCTTC.

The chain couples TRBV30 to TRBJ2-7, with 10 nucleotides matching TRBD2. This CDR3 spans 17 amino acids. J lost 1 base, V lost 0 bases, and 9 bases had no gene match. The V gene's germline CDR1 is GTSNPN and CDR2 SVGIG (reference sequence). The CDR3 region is CAWSVGSSGSFSYEQYF. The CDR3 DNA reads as TGTGCCTGGAGTGTGGGATCTAGCGGGAGTTTTTCCTACGAGCAGTACTTC.

The CDR3 loop reads CASSESPAGSSSYNEQFF. The CDR3 DNA sequence: TGCGCCAGCAGTGAGTCCCCAGCGGGATCAAGCTCCTACAATGAGCAGTTCTTC. This chain joins TRBV10-2 and TRBJ2-1, with 7 bases identical to TRBD2. The CDR3 sequence is 18 residues long. V lost 0 bases, J lost 0 bases, and 8 bases stayed unmatched. Germline V gene lookup returns CDR1 WSHSY and CDR2 SAAADI.

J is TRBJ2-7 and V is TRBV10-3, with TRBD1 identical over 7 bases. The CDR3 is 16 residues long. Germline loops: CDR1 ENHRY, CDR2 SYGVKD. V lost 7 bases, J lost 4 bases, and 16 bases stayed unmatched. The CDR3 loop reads CAIKPTRQGDIYEQYF. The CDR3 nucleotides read TGTGCCATCAAACCAACCCGGCAGGGGGATATTTACGAGCAGTACTTC.

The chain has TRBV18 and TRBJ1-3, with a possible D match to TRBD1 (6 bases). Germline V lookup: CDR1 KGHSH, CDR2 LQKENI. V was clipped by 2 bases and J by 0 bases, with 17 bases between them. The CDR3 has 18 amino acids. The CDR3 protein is CASSPDRLAITSGNTIYF. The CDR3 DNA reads TGTGCCAGCTCACCAGACAGGCTCGCTATAACCTCTGGAAACACCATATATTTT.

CDR3 sequence: CASSDLAVDTQYF. The CDR3 DNA reads as TGTGCCAGCAGCGATTTAGCGGTGGATACGCAGTATTTT. The chain carries TRBV5-6 and TRBJ2-3; possible D gene TRBD2, 6 bases. Germline V lookup: CDR1 SGHDT, CDR2 YYEEEE. Trimming stripped 4 bases from V and 6 bases from J, with 12 bases between. The CDR3 sequence is 13 residues long.